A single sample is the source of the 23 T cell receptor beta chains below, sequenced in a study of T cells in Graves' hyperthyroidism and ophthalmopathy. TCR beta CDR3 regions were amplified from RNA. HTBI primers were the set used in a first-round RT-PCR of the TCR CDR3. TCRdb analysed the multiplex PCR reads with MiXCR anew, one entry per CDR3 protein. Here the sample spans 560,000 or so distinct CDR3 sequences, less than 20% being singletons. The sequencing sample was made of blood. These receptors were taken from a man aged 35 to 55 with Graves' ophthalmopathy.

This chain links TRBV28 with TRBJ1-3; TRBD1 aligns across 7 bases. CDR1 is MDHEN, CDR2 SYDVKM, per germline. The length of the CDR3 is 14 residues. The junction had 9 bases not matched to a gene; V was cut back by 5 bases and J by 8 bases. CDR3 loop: CASSAQDRWDTIYF. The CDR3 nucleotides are TGTGCCAGCAGTGCCCAGGACAGGTGGGACACCATATATTTT.

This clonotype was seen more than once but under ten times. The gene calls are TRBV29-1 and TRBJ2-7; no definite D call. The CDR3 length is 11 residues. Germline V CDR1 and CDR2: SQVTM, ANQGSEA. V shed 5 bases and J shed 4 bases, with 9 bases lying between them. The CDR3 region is CSVRTVYEQYF. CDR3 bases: TGCAGCGTTCGGACCGTTTACGAGCAGTACTTC.

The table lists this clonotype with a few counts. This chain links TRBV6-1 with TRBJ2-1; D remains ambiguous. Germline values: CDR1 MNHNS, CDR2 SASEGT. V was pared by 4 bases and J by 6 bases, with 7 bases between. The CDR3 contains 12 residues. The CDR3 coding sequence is TGTGCCAGCAGTGGCAGAGGCAATGAGCAGTTCTTC. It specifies CASSGRGNEQFF.

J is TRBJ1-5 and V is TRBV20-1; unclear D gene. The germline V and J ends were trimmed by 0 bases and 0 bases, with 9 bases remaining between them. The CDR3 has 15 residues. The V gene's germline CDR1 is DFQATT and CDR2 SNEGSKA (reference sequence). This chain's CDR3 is CSARDTRNSNQPQHF. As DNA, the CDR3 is TGCAGTGCTAGAGACACCCGAAATAGCAATCAGCCCCAGCATTTT.

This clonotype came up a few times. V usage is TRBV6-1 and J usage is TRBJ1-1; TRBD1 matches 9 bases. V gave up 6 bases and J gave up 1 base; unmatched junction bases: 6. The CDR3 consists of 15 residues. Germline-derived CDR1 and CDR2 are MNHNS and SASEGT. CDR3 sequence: CASRRGDRENTEAFF. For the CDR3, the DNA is TGTGCCAGCAGGAGAGGGGACAGGGAGAACACTGAAGCTTTCTTT.

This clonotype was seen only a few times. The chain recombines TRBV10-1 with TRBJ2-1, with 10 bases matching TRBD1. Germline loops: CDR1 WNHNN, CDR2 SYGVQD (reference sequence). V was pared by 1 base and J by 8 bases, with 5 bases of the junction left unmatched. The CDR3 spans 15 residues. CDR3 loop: CASSEFGTGEHEQFF. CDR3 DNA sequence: TGCGCCAGCAGTGAGTTCGGGACAGGGGAGCATGAGCAGTTCTTC.

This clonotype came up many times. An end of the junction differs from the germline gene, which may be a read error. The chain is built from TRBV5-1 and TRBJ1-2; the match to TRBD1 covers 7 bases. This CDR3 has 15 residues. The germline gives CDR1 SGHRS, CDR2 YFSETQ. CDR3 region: CASSLGQGANYGYTF. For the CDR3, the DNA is TGTGCCAGCAGCTTGGGTCAGGGGGCTAACTATGGCTACACCTTC.

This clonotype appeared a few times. The CDR3 sequence is CASLRDRANTEAFF. The CDR3 nucleotides are TGTGCCAGCCTTCGGGACAGAGCGAACACTGAAGCTTTCTTT. The J gene is TRBJ1-1, the V gene TRBV6-2 or TRBV6-3, with 7 positions matching TRBD1. Germline loops: CDR1 MNHEY, CDR2 SVGEGT. V shed 8 bases, J shed 1 base, and the junction held 7 bases outside the gene matches. The length of the CDR3 is 14 residues.

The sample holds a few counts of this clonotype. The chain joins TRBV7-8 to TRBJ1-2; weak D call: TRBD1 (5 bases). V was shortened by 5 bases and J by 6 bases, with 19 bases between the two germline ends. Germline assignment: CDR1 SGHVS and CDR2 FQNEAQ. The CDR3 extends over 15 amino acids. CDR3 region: CASSPTRGPRDGYTF. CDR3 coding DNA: TGTGCCAGCAGCCCGACTCGGGGACCGCGGGATGGCTACACCTTC.

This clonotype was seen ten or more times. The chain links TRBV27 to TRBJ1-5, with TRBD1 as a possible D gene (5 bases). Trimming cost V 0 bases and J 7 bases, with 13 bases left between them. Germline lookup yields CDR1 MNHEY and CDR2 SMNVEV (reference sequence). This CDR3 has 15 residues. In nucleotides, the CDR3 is TGTGCCAGCAGTTTATCATTCAGGGCAGGACAGCCCCAGCATTTT. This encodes CASSLSFRAGQPQHF.

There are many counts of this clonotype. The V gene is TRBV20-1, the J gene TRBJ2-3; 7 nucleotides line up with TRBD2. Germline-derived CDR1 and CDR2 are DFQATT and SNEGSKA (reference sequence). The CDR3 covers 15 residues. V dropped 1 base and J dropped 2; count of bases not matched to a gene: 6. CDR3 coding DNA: TGCAGTGCTAGAGCTAGCGGACGATTCACAGATACGCAGTATTTT. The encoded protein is CSARASGRFTDTQYF.

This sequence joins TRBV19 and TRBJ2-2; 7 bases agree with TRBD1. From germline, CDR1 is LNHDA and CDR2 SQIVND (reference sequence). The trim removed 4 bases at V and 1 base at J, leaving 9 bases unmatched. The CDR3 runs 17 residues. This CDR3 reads CASSRGEGAGNTGELFF. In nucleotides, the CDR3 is TGTGCCAGTAGTAGGGGAGAGGGGGCAGGGAACACCGGGGAGCTGTTTTTT.

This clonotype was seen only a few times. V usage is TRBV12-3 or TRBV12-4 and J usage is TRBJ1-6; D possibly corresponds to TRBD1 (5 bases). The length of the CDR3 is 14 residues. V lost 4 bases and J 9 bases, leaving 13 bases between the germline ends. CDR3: CASSSQGFGSPLHF. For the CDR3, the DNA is TGTGCCAGCAGTTCCCAGGGTTTTGGTTCACCCCTCCACTTT.

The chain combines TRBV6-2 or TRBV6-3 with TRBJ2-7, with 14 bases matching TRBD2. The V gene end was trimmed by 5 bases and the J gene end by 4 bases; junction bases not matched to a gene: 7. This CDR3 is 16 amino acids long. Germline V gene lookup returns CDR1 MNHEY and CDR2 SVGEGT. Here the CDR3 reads CASSKSGTSGSYEQYF. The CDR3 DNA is TGTGCCAGCAGTAAATCCGGGACTAGCGGGAGTTACGAGCAGTACTTC.

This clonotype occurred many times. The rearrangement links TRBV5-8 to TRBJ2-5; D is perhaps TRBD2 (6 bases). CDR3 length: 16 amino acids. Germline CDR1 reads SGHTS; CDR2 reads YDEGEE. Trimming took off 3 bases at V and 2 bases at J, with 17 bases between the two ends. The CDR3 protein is CASSYNVRGPQETQYF. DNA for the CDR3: TGTGCCAGCAGCTATAATGTGCGGGGACCTCAAGAGACCCAGTACTTC. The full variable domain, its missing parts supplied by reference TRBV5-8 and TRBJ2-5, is EAGVTQSPTHLIKTRGQQATLRCSPISGHTSVYWYQQALGLGLQFLLWYDEGEERNRGNFPPRFSGRQFPNYSSELNVNALELEDSALYLCASSYNVRGPQETQYFGPGTRLLVL.

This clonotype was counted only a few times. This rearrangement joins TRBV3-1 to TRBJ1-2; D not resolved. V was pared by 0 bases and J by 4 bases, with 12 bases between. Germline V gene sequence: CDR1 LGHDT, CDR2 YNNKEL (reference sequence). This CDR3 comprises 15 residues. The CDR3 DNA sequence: TGTGCCAGCAGCCAAGAAAGGGAGACACTCTATGGCTACACCTTC. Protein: CASSQERETLYGYTF. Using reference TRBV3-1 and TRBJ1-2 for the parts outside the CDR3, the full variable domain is DTAVSQTPKYLVTQMGNDKSIKCEQNLGHDTMYWYKQDSKKFLKIMFSYNNKELIINETVPNRFSPKSPDKAHLNLHINSLELGDSAVYFCASSQERETLYGYTFGSGTRLTVV.

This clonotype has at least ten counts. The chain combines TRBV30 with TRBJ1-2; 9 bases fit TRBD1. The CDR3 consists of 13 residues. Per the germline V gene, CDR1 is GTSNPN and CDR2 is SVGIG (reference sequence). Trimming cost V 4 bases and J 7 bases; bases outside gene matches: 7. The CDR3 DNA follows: TGTGCCTGGAAATTCGCGACAGGGGGTGGCTACACCTTC. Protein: CAWKFATGGGYTF.

CDR3 nucleotides: TGTGCCAGCAGCCAAGGCCCAGGGAAGGGAGACGAGCAGTACTTC. Its translation is CASSQGPGKGDEQYF. The gene calls are TRBV14 and TRBJ2-7; the D call may be TRBD1 or TRBD2 (5 bases each). V was pared by 1 base and J by 5 bases, with 15 bases between. Germline V CDR1 and CDR2: SGHDN, FVKESK. CDR3 length: 15 residues.

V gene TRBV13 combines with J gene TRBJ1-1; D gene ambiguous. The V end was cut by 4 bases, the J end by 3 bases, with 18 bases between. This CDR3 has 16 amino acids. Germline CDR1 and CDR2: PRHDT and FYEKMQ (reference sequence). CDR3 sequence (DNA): TGTGCCAGCAGCTCCGCCTTCACGTCTGTGGACACTGAAGCTTTCTTT. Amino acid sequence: CASSSAFTSVDTEAFF.

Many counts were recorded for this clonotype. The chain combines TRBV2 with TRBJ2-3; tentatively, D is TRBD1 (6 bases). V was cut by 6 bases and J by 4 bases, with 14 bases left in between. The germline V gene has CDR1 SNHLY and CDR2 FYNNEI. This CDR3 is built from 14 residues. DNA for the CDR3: TGTGCCAGCAGCTTCGGACAGAAACCAGATACGCAGTATTTT. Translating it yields CASSFGQKPDTQYF.

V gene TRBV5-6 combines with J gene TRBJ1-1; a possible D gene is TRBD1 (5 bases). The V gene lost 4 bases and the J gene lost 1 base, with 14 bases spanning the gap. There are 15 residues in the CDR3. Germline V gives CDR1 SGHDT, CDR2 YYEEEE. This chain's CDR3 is CASSPGGTRNTEAFF. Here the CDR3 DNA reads TGTGCCAGCAGCCCTGGGGGGACCCGGAACACTGAAGCTTTCTTT.

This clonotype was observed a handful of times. Here the CDR3 DNA reads TGTGCCAGCAGGAAGGGTGCAACTAATGAAAAACTGTTTTTT. Translating gives CASRKGATNEKLFF. The chain joins TRBV2 to TRBJ1-4; D uncertain. The germline CDR1 and CDR2 sequences are SNHLY and FYNNEI. The V end was cut by 6 bases, the J end by 0 bases, with 8 bases between. The CDR3 consists of 14 residues.

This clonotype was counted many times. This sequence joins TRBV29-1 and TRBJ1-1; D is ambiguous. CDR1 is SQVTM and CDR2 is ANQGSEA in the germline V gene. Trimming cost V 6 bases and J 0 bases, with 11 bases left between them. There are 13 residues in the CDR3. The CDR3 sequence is CSVLAAVNTEAFF. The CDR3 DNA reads TGCAGCGTCCTCGCGGCAGTGAACACTGAAGCTTTCTTT.